Listed here are 24 T cell receptor beta chains from one sample, sequenced in a study of T cell responses to AZD1222 COVID-19 vaccine. Only in-frame clones appear in the TCRdb table, and some are missing; sequencing was by immunoSEQ multiplex PCR. The sample lists 100,000 to 120,000 clones; about 94% were seen once. The material was peripheral blood, obtained 28 days after the second AZD1222 dose. Source of these receptors: an adult who received the AZD1222 COVID-19 vaccine.

Only one count was recorded for this clone. J is TRBJ2-2 and V is TRBV4-1; D gene unclear. The germline V and J ends were trimmed by 4 bases and 0 bases, with 15 bases remaining between them. This CDR3 is built from 17 residues. Germline V gene lookup returns CDR1 MGHRA and CDR2 YSYEKL. For the CDR3, the DNA is TGCGCCAGCAGCCCTGGCCCCTTTGAGGCGAACACCGGGGAGCTGTTTTTT. Translating it yields CASSPGPFEANTGELFF.

The gene calls are TRBV2 and TRBJ2-5; no clear D. Looked up from germline, CDR1 is SNHLY and CDR2 is FYNNEI. V lost 4 bases to trimming and J lost 2 bases, with 11 bases between them. The CDR3 covers 14 residues. The CDR3 here is CASSVRTVQETQYF. Here the CDR3 DNA reads TGTGCCAGCAGTGTACGGACGGTACAAGAGACCCAGTACTTC.

The CDR3 nucleotides are TGCAGCGTTGTATTCGGCGGGACAGGGGTCGATCAGCCCCAGCATTTT. The encoded protein is CSVVFGGTGVDQPQHF. The chain has TRBV29-1 and TRBJ1-5; TRBD1 matches 10 bases. V trimming: 4 bases; J trimming: 5 bases; junction bases outside the gene matches: 11. Germline V CDR1 and CDR2: SQVTM, ANQGSEA. There are 16 residues in the CDR3.

CDR3 region: CASSPRTPGGGGYTF. CDR3 in DNA: TGTGCCAGCAGCCCTCGAACCCCCGGAGGAGGTGGCTACACCTTC. The V and J genes are TRBV11-2 and TRBJ1-2; D unclear. V dropped 5 bases and J dropped 7 bases, with 20 bases sitting between them. The V gene's germline CDR1 is SGHAT and CDR2 FQNNGV. The CDR3 consists of 15 residues.

The genes are TRBV18 and TRBJ2-7; the match to TRBD2 covers 12 bases. This CDR3 is 19 amino acids long. V shed 2 bases and J 0 bases; nucleotides not matched to a gene: 11. Germline V gene lookup returns CDR1 KGHSH and CDR2 LQKENI. CDR3 DNA: TGTGCCAGCTCACCATATTCGTCTAGCGGGAGGGGGAGCTCCTACGAGCAGTACTTC. Protein: CASSPYSSSGRGSSYEQYF. Full variable domain (rest looked up from reference TRBV18 and TRBJ2-7): NAGVMQNPRHLVRRRGQEARLRCSPMKGHSHVYWYRQLPEEGLKFMVYLQKENIIDESGMPKERFSAEFPKEGPSILRIQQVVRGDSAAYFCASSPYSSSGRGSSYEQYFGPGTRLTVT.

V and J are TRBV27 and TRBJ1-5, with 7 bases lining up with TRBD1. In germline, CDR1 is MNHEY, CDR2 SMNVEV (reference sequence). The CDR3 sequence is 14 residues long. Trimming removed 3 bases from V and 7 bases from J; junction bases left unmatched: 6. The CDR3 region has the DNA TGTGCCAGCAGTTTTACAGGGGTCGGGCAGCCCCAGCATTTT. It encodes CASSFTGVGQPQHF.

The rearrangement links TRBV4-1 to TRBJ1-4, with 7 nucleotides matching TRBD1. Germline-derived CDR1 and CDR2 are MGHRA and YSYEKL. This CDR3 spans 13 amino acids. Trimming cost V 3 bases and J 14 bases; bases outside gene matches: 9. CDR3 amino acids: CASSQEGQPNLFF. Here the CDR3 DNA reads TGCGCCAGCAGCCAGGAGGGACAGCCAAATCTGTTTTTT.

V usage is TRBV6-5 and J usage is TRBJ2-7; 8 bases are shared with TRBD1. Losses at the gene ends were 7 bases for V and 6 bases for J; bases not matched to a gene: 5. The CDR3 length is 12 residues. CDR1 MNHEY and CDR2 SVGAGI come from the germline V gene. The DNA for the CDR3 is TGTGCCAGCACTTTCAGGGGGCGCGAGCAGTACTTC. As protein: CASTFRGREQYF.

This clone came up once. The rearrangement joins TRBV12-3 or TRBV12-4 to TRBJ2-2; D not resolved. V was clipped by 4 bases and J by 5 bases, with 8 bases between them. The CDR3 extends over 13 amino acids. CDR3: CASSSSLTGELFF. The CDR3 DNA is TGTGCCAGCAGTTCTTCATTGACCGGGGAGCTGTTTTTT.

The chain carries TRBV6-5 and TRBJ2-7, with TRBD1 matching 9 bases. Germline-derived CDR1 and CDR2 are MNHEY and SVGAGI. The CDR3 consists of 15 residues. Trimming at V came to 5 bases and at J to 5 bases, leaving 10 bases not matched to a gene. Here the CDR3 reads CASSIQGALINEQYF. CDR3 nucleotide sequence: TGTGCCAGCAGTATACAGGGGGCGCTTATCAACGAGCAGTACTTC.

V gene TRBV19 combines with J gene TRBJ1-4; 7 bases map to TRBD1. Germline V gene data show CDR1 as LNHDA and CDR2 as SQIVND (reference sequence). CDR3 length: 15 residues. Losses at the gene ends were 6 bases for V and 3 bases for J; bases not matched to a gene: 7. Here the CDR3 reads CASRYPGQSNEKLFF. The DNA of the CDR3 is TGTGCCAGTAGATATCCGGGACAGTCTAATGAAAAACTGTTTTTT.

The chain has TRBV29-1 and TRBJ2-7, with D tentatively TRBD2 (6 bases). The germline CDR1 and CDR2 sequences are SQVTM and ANQGSEA. V lost 5 bases to trimming and J lost 7 bases, with 18 bases between them. The CDR3 has 13 amino acids. CDR3: CSVRITFRGEQYF. The CDR3 DNA reads as TGCAGCGTTCGAATCACATTCCGGGGGGAGCAGTACTTC.

The gene calls are TRBV28 and TRBJ1-5; maybe TRBD1 (6 bases). The ends were cut back, 5 bases at V and 1 base at J, with 9 bases in the middle. The CDR3 runs 14 residues. From germline, CDR1 is MDHEN and CDR2 SYDVKM. Written as DNA, the CDR3 is TGTGCCAGCAGTCTCGACAGGAGCAATCAGCCCCAGCATTTT. Its translation: CASSLDRSNQPQHF.

The chain joins TRBV4-2 to TRBJ1-3; unclear D gene. The CDR3 length is 15 residues. From germline, CDR1 is LGHNA and CDR2 YNFKEQ. Trimming cost V 4 bases and J 3 bases, with 13 bases left between them. The CDR3 spells CASSPDLSFGNTIYF. CDR3 sequence (DNA): TGTGCCAGCAGCCCTGATTTGAGTTTTGGAAACACCATATATTTT.

J is TRBJ1-6 and V is TRBV18; TRBD1 is a possible D gene (5 bases). The CDR3 has 15 amino acids. The germline V and J ends were trimmed by 3 bases and 9 bases, with 15 bases remaining between them. Germline V gene sequence: CDR1 KGHSH, CDR2 LQKENI. The CDR3 region is CASSPPGLGSSPLHF. In nucleotides, the CDR3 is TGTGCCAGCTCACCCCCGGGACTAGGCTCTTCACCCCTCCACTTT.

This rearrangement joins TRBV7-9 to TRBJ2-1; D ambiguous. Germline lookup yields CDR1 SEHNR and CDR2 FQNEAQ (reference sequence). V gave up 4 bases and J gave up 2 bases, with 9 bases separating them. The CDR3 length is 14 residues. The CDR3 loop reads CASSSPRAYNEQFF. The CDR3 nucleotides are TGTGCCAGCAGCTCGCCTCGTGCCTACAATGAGCAGTTCTTC.

This chain uses TRBV18 with TRBJ2-3, with D perhaps being TRBD1 or TRBD2 (5 bases each). Trimming removed 2 bases at V and 6 bases at J, with 9 bases between. The CDR3 has 13 residues. Germline V gene sequence: CDR1 KGHSH, CDR2 LQKENI. CDR3 amino acids: CASSPGGRDTQYF. The CDR3 DNA sequence: TGTGCCAGCTCACCAGGGGGAAGGGATACGCAGTATTTT.

This rearrangement joins TRBV6-5 to TRBJ1-6; D unresolved. Germline CDR1 is MNHEY and CDR2 is SVGAGI. Trimming removed 6 bases at V and 11 bases at J, with 11 bases between. The CDR3 sequence is 12 residues long. CDR3 protein: CASRWPGAPLHF. The CDR3 DNA reads TGTGCCAGCAGATGGCCTGGGGCACCCCTCCACTTT.

The chain has TRBV11-1 and TRBJ2-1; D remains unclear. Germline V CDR1 and CDR2: SGHAT, FQDESV (reference sequence). With 0 bases removed from V and 2 bases from J, the gap between germline ends came to 11 bases. The CDR3 totals 16 residues. The CDR3 loop reads CASSLAGYPTYNEQFF. The CDR3 nucleotides are TGTGCCAGCAGCTTAGCTGGCTACCCAACCTACAATGAGCAGTTCTTC.

The chain combines TRBV30 with TRBJ1-2; D ambiguous. Germline CDR1 and CDR2: GTSNPN and SVGIG (reference sequence). V was shortened by 1 base and J by 0 bases, with 12 bases between the two germline ends. The CDR3 totals 15 residues. The CDR3 loop is CAWSGVGRSNYGYTF. CDR3 in DNA: TGTGCCTGGAGTGGGGTCGGACGGTCTAACTATGGCTACACCTTC.

The V call is TRBV5-8, the J call TRBJ1-5; 10 bases are shared with TRBD1. Germline values: CDR1 SGHTS, CDR2 YDEGEE. The V and J ends lost 3 bases and 6 bases, in that order; junction bases with no gene match: 6. The CDR3 spans 15 residues. The CDR3 sequence is CASSWDRGTGQPQHF. CDR3 bases: TGTGCCAGCAGCTGGGACAGGGGAACGGGTCAGCCCCAGCATTTT. The variable domain in full, with the rest retrieved from reference TRBV5-8 and TRBJ1-5, is EAGVTQSPTHLIKTRGQQATLRCSPISGHTSVYWYQQALGLGLQFLLWYDEGEERNRGNFPPRFSGRQFPNYSSELNVNALELEDSALYLCASSWDRGTGQPQHFGDGTRLSIL.

This chain uses TRBV14 with TRBJ1-6; D remains unclear. The CDR3 is made up of 15 amino acids. V was clipped by 2 bases and J by 9 bases, with 14 bases between them. Germline CDR1 reads SGHDN; CDR2 reads FVKESK. CDR3 sequence: CASSQNSNPVSPLHF. DNA of the CDR3: TGTGCCAGCAGCCAAAATTCGAACCCGGTTTCACCCCTCCACTTT.

In this sample, this clone turned up once. The chain combines TRBV5-1 with TRBJ1-1, with 7 bases fitting TRBD1. CDR1 is SGHRS and CDR2 is YFSETQ in the germline V gene. CDR3 length: 13 residues. The trim removed 5 bases at V and 4 bases at J, leaving 5 bases unmatched. In DNA, the CDR3 is TGCGCCAGCAGACGACAGGGTACCACTGAAGCTTTCTTT. The encoded protein is CASRRQGTTEAFF. Filled out from reference TRBV5-1 and TRBJ1-1, the complete variable domain reads KAGVTQTPRYLIKTRGQQVTLSCSPISGHRSVSWYQQTPGQGLQFLFEYFSETQRNKGNFPGRFSGRQFSNSRSEMNVSTLELGDSALYLCASRRQGTTEAFFGQGTRLTVV.

V and J are TRBV23-1 and TRBJ2-7, with 10 bases matching TRBD1. TRBV23-1 belongs to the ORF category, with a function that is uncertain. The V gene end was trimmed by 2 bases and the J gene end by 2 bases; junction bases not matched to a gene: 9. CDR3 length equals 17 residues. CDR3 region: CASSQAGQGYFAYEQYF. As DNA, the CDR3 is TGCGCCAGCAGTCAAGCGGGACAGGGGTATTTTGCCTACGAGCAGTACTTC.